These T cell receptor beta chains were read from a single sample in a study of CD8 T cells in ankylosing spondylitis. TCRdb itself ran the 5' RACE reads through MiXCR, one entry per CDR3 protein. The data contain fewer than 250,000 distinct CDR3 sequences, about 10% of them singletons. The sequencing input was blood, either unsorted or a sorted T cell fraction (not recorded which). Receptors were obtained from a male donor with ankylosing spondylitis or in good health (not recorded which). The CDR3 runs from the conserved cysteine through the conserved F or W. A D gene is named only where the DNA matches it firmly. Clone size is not always given. Where it is, it says once, few, many or a class for expanded clones.

cdr3_length	d_call	v_call	clone_size	j_call	cdr3_nt	cdr3_aa
16	-	TRBV6-5	many	TRBJ2-3	TGTGCCAGCAGTTCCCTGAAGGCAGCTAGCACAGATACGCAGTATTTT	CASSSLKAASTDTQYF
15	TRBD2	TRBV27	many	TRBJ2-7	TGTGCCAGCAGTCAATTCGGAGCGGGATTTGGCGAGCAGTACTTC	CASSQFGAGFGEQYF
11	-	TRBV20-1	many	TRBJ2-1	TGCAGTGCTAGACGGAGGTATGAGCAGTTCTTC	CSARRRYEQFF
14	-	TRBV12-3/TRBV12-4	many	TRBJ1-1	TGTGCCAGCACCCTTGGGACTTTCAACACTGAAGCTTTCTTT	CASTLGTFNTEAFF
16	-	TRBV20-1	many	TRBJ2-1	TGCAGTGCTAGAGTTGTTACGGGGATATCCTACAATGAGCAGTTCTTC	CSARVVTGISYNEQFF
15	-	TRBV4-1	many	TRBJ2-7	TGCGCCAGCAGCCAAGAAGGCCACCCCAGGGACGAGCAGTACTTC	CASSQEGHPRDEQYF
14	TRBD2	TRBV7-6	many	TRBJ2-1	TGTGCCAGCAGCTTCCGACTAGCGGGAAATGAGCAGTTCTTC	CASSFRLAGNEQFF
15	-	TRBV10-3	many	TRBJ2-3	TGTGCCATCAGGGACTTACTGGGGAACACAGATACGCAGTATTTT	CAIRDLLGNTDTQYF
18	TRBD1	TRBV20-1	many	TRBJ2-3	TGCAGTGCTAGAGATCAGGGGGCAAACAGGGGTGGCACAGATACGCAGTATTTT	CSARDQGANRGGTDTQYF
11	-	TRBV12-3/TRBV12-4	many	TRBJ1-1	TGTGCCAGCGGGTCGGGACTTGAAGCTTTCTTT	CASGSGLEAFF
15	-	TRBV7-2	many	TRBJ1-2	TGTGCCAGCAGCCCCGGGGCACCGGATTCTTATGGCTACACCTTC	CASSPGAPDSYGYTF
15	-	TRBV7-9	few	TRBJ1-1	TGTGCCAGCAGCCCCACAGGACACTTCGGTACTGAAGCTTTCTTT	CASSPTGHFGTEAFF
17	TRBD2	TRBV12-3/TRBV12-4	many	TRBJ2-1	TGTGCCAGCAGTTCCCTCCGACTAGCGGGCCGATACAATGAGCAGTTCTTC	CASSSLRLAGRYNEQFF
17	-	TRBV7-9	-	TRBJ2-3	TGTGCCAGCAGCCGCCCATCAGGAGGTCGGAGGACAGATACGCAGTATTTT	CASSRPSGGRRTDTQYF
13	-	TRBV9	many	TRBJ1-1	TGTGCCAGCAGAGACGGTGTGAACACTGAAGCTTTCTTT	CASRDGVNTEAFF
15	-	TRBV5-1	many	TRBJ2-4	TGCGCCAGCAGCTGGGAGGGGGCCACCAAAAACATTCAGTACTTC	CASSWEGATKNIQYF
12	-	TRBV15	many	TRBJ1-5	TGTGCCACCCGGAGAGGGAATCAGCCCCAGCATTTT	CATRRGNQPQHF
21	-	TRBV9	many	TRBJ2-7	TGTGCCAGCAGCCCCCGAATGATTAGCGGCGACACTTCGGGTCTTTCCTACGAGCAGTACTTC	CASSPRMISGDTSGLSYEQYF
18	TRBD1	TRBV5-6	many	TRBJ2-7	TGTGCCAGCAGCCAAGCCCGACAGGGTTTCCCCGACCCGTACGAGCAGTACTTC	CASSQARQGFPDPYEQYF
15	-	TRBV11-2	many	TRBJ1-6	TGTGCCAGCAGTTACCAGGCGGATCTGTTTTCACCCCTCCACTTT	CASSYQADLFSPLHF
14	-	TRBV24-1	many	TRBJ2-7	TGTGCCACCAGTATGATGTTGGGTTCCCGGGAGCAGTACTTC	CATSMMLGSREQYF
12	-	TRBV6-5	many	TRBJ2-7	TGTGCCAGCAGCCCATCTGGGCTCGAGCAGTACTTC	CASSPSGLEQYF
13	TRBD1	TRBV30	few	TRBJ1-5	TGTGCCTGGAGTGCCGACAGGGATCAGCCCCAGCATTTT	CAWSADRDQPQHF
14	-	TRBV15	many	TRBJ1-4	TGTGCCACCAGCAGGGGATTAACTAATGAAAAACTGTTTTTT	CATSRGLTNEKLFF
16	-	TRBV29-1	many	TRBJ2-2	TGCAGCGGGATCCTATCCGGGGACTTGAACACCGGGGAGCTGTTTTTT	CSGILSGDLNTGELFF
17	-	TRBV12-3/TRBV12-4	many	TRBJ2-1	TGTGCCAGCAGTTTCCCCCCCGGGGGATATTCCTACAATGAGCAGTTCTTC	CASSFPPGGYSYNEQFF
13	-	TRBV6-1	-	TRBJ1-2	TGTGCCAGCAGGTCTGGGAGGGACTATGGCTACACCTTC	CASRSGRDYGYTF
15	-	TRBV4-1	many	TRBJ1-6	TGCGCCAGCAGCCAAGAGGGTAGATGGGATTCACCCCTCCACTTT	CASSQEGRWDSPLHF
14	-	TRBV5-1	few	TRBJ2-7	TGCGCCAGCAGCCTTACAGGGCAGAGCGACGAGCAGTACTTC	CASSLTGQSDEQYF
17	-	TRBV3-1	-	TRBJ1-2	TGTGCCACCAGCCAAGAAGCGAGGGACCCTTGGGGCTATGGCTACACCTTC	CATSQEARDPWGYGYTF
16	-	TRBV12-3/TRBV12-4	-	TRBJ2-2	TGTGCCAGCACCCAGGGAGGGACAGGGAACACCGGGGAGCTGTTTTTT	CASTQGGTGNTGELFF
14	TRBD2	TRBV11-2	many	TRBJ2-1	TGTGCCAGCAGCCTAGCGGGGGTCTACAATGAGCAGTTCTTC	CASSLAGVYNEQFF
15	TRBD1	TRBV20-1	few	TRBJ2-3	TGCAGTGCCTCCTCCGGGACAGGGGTAACAGATACGCAGTATTTT	CSASSGTGVTDTQYF
14	-	TRBV2	many	TRBJ2-1	TGTGCCAGCAGTGAACGAGGGTCTTACAATGAGCAGTTCTTC	CASSERGSYNEQFF
14	TRBD1	TRBV5-1	many	TRBJ2-1	TGTGCCAGCAGCTTAGGCCAGGGGGCGAATGAGCAGTTCTTC	CASSLGQGANEQFF
13	TRBD1	TRBV7-9	many	TRBJ1-1	TGTGCCAGCAGAGATTCCGACGGGACAGGGGCTTTCTTT	CASRDSDGTGAFF
15	-	TRBV2	-	TRBJ2-5	TGTGCCAGCAGTGCTGGAGGACCAGAGACGGAGACCCAGTACTTC	CASSAGGPETETQYF
13	-	TRBV6-5	many	TRBJ1-1	TGTGCCAGCAGTTATGGAGGGAACACTGAAGCTTTCTTT	CASSYGGNTEAFF
14	-	TRBV12-3/TRBV12-4	-	TRBJ1-6	TGTGCCAGCAGAGGAGGGGGGCAAGGGTCACCCCTCCACTTT	CASRGGGQGSPLHF
14	-	TRBV7-2	many	TRBJ2-7	TGTGCCAGCAGCCCTCGGGATTACTCCTACGAGCAGTACTTC	CASSPRDYSYEQYF
16	-	TRBV4-2	-	TRBJ2-4	TGTGCCAGCAGCCAAGTCGGGGTGGTAGCCAAAAACATTCAGTACTTC	CASSQVGVVAKNIQYF